The rows below give T cell receptor beta chains drawn from one sample of a study of PD-1 blockade in classical Hodgkin lymphoma. The method was immunoSEQ multiplex PCR; TCRdb's version includes in-frame clones alone and lacks a portion of them. The sample has roughly 62,000 clones; about nine tenths are singletons. The sequences come from peripheral blood mononuclear cells (PBMCs), collected at baseline. Receptor source: a human donor with classical Hodgkin lymphoma. Each CDR3 is given with its conserved first and last residue. The D gene is left open where the match is weak. The size entry is marked missing in some rows and otherwise reads once, few, many or a size class.

D gene	clone size	V gene	CDR3 length	J gene	CDR3 protein	CDR3 DNA
TRBD1	.	TRBV7-8	16	TRBJ2-4	CASSRDRILAKNIQYF	TGTGCCAGCAGTCGGGACAGGATCTTAGCCAAAAACATTCAGTACTTC
.	.	TRBV12-5	16	TRBJ1-2	CASGLAGDLGGYGYTF	TGTGCTAGTGGTTTGGCAGGGGATTTAGGCGGCTATGGCTACACCTTC
TRBD1	.	TRBV28	14	TRBJ1-2	CASSLGGVRYGYTF	TGTGCCAGCAGTCTAGGGGGCGTTCGCTATGGCTACACCTTC
.	.	TRBV6-6	16	TRBJ1-6	CASSYSRGARDSPLHF	TGTGCCAGCAGTTACTCACGAGGGGCCAGGGATTCACCCCTCCACTTT
.	few	TRBV7-6	15	TRBJ2-7	CASSSTRGAGHEQYF	TGTGCCAGCAGCTCAACGAGGGGGGCCGGGCACGAGCAGTACTTC
.	.	TRBV27	13	TRBJ2-2	CASSAYLAGELFF	TGTGCCAGCAGTGCCTATTTAGCCGGGGAGCTGTTTTTT
.	.	TRBV10-2	12	TRBJ1-1	CASSESELKAFF	TGCGCCAGCAGTGAGTCAGAGCTTAAAGCTTTCTTT
.	.	TRBV6-6	11	TRBJ2-7	CASTDTYEQYF	TGTGCCAGCACCGATACTTACGAGCAGTACTTC
.	.	TRBV28	16	TRBJ2-3	CASSFPGGRSSDTQYF	TGTGCCAGCAGTTTTCCCGGGGGGCGATCTTCAGATACGCAGTATTTT
.	few	TRBV5-4	15	TRBJ1-6	CASSYGAPRDSPLHF	TGTGCCAGCAGCTACGGCGCGCCAAGGGATTCACCCCTCCACTTT
.	.	TRBV7-8	15	TRBJ1-4	CASSPTDLSGEKLFF	TGTGCCAGCAGCCCTACGGACCTTTCGGGAGAAAAACTGTTTTTT
.	.	TRBV27	15	TRBJ2-7	CASSLSGTRVYEQYF	TGTGCCAGCAGTCTATCCGGGACAAGGGTCTACGAGCAGTACTTC
.	.	TRBV19	12	TRBJ2-7	CASTSDVREQYF	TGTGCCAGTACCTCGGACGTCAGAGAGCAGTACTTC
TRBD2	.	TRBV4-2	21	TRBJ2-3	CASSQDLLAGATSTGTDTQYF	TGTGCCAGCAGCCAAGATCTCCTAGCGGGGGCCACATCAACGGGGACAGATACGCAGTATTTT
TRBD2	.	TRBV7-3	19	TRBJ2-3	CASSRGPGPGGRGTDTQYF	TGTGCCAGCAGCCGTGGGCCAGGACCGGGGGGGCGGGGCACAGATACGCAGTATTTT
TRBD1	.	TRBV14	16	TRBJ1-1	CASSQDLVTGAAEAFF	TGTGCCAGCAGCCAAGATCTGGTGACAGGGGCGGCCGAAGCTTTCTTT
.	once	TRBV7-9	13	TRBJ2-1	CASSLNLVDEQFF	TGTGCCAGCAGCTTAAACCTCGTGGATGAGCAGTTCTTC
.	.	TRBV11-3	17	TRBJ1-2	CASSLIIGRGVYYGYTF	TGTGCCAGCAGCTTAATTATAGGGCGGGGGGTTTACTATGGCTACACCTTC
TRBD2	.	TRBV19	15	TRBJ2-1	CASSIAIAGDNEQFF	TGTGCCAGTAGTATAGCGATAGCGGGCGACAATGAGCAGTTCTTC
TRBD1	once	TRBV10-1	16	TRBJ2-2	CASSVKKTGRTGELFF	TGCGCCAGCAGTGTAAAGAAGACAGGGCGCACCGGGGAGCTGTTTTTT
.	once	TRBV7-2	13	TRBJ1-5	CASRGQINQPQHF	TGTGCCAGCAGGGGTCAGATCAATCAGCCCCAGCATTTT
TRBD1	.	TRBV6-7	12	TRBJ1-1	CASSYGQAEAFF	TGTGCCAGCAGTTACGGACAGGCTGAAGCTTTCTTT
TRBD2	.	TRBV2	17	TRBJ2-1	CASSEGGRGGSYNEQFF	TGTGCCAGCAGTGAAGGTGGGCGGGGGGGCTCGTACAATGAGCAGTTCTTC
.	few	TRBV28	16	TRBJ1-6	CASSFSADSHNSPLHF	TGTGCCAGCAGTTTCTCGGCGGACAGCCATAATTCACCCCTCCACTTT
.	.	TRBV6-1	14	TRBJ2-2	CASSERTATGELFF	TGTGCCAGCAGTGAAAGGACGGCCACCGGGGAGCTGTTTTTT
.	.	TRBV7-9	14	TRBJ2-5	CASSPDRYQETQYF	TGTGCCAGCAGTCCTGACCGGTACCAAGAGACCCAGTACTTC
.	.	TRBV7-9	14	TRBJ2-7	CASSLPDLNYEQYF	TGTGCCAGCAGCTTACCGGACTTAAACTACGAGCAGTACTTC
.	.	TRBV7-2	13	TRBJ2-5	CASSPNIGGTQYF	TGTGCCAGCAGCCCAAACATCGGGGGGACCCAGTACTTC
.	few	TRBV6-1	16	TRBJ2-6	CASSEVPGSGANVLTF	TGTGCCAGCAGTGAGGTTCCGGGGTCTGGGGCCAACGTCCTGACTTTC
.	few	TRBV7-9	16	TRBJ1-5	CASSSSHRTRDQPQHF	TGTGCCAGCAGCTCGAGTCACAGGACGCGGGATCAGCCCCAGCATTTT
TRBD1	.	TRBV5-4	13	TRBJ1-1	CASSLAGGSEAFF	TGTGCCAGCAGCTTGGCAGGGGGATCTGAAGCTTTCTTT
.	once	TRBV7-2	16	TRBJ2-3	CASSDNQRRSTDTQYF	TGTGCCAGCAGCGACAACCAGCGGAGGAGCACAGATACGCAGTATTTT
TRBD2	.	TRBV11-3	16	TRBJ2-1	CASSAKRGGLYNEQFF	TGTGCCAGCAGCGCGAAGCGGGGGGGCCTCTACAATGAGCAGTTCTTC
TRBD1	.	TRBV18	15	TRBJ1-4	CASSLPGTGDEKLFF	TGTGCCAGCTCACTACCAGGGACAGGAGATGAAAAACTGTTTTTT
.	once	TRBV4-3	13	TRBJ2-3	CASSLGSTDTQYF	TGCGCCAGCAGCCTAGGTAGCACAGATACGCAGTATTTT
.	few	TRBV29-1	9	TRBJ1-1	CSVGTEAFF	TGCAGCGTCGGGACAGAAGCTTTCTTT
TRBD2	.	TRBV4-3	16	TRBJ2-1	CASSQAGSGGYNEQFF	TGCGCCAGCAGCCAGGCCGGAAGCGGGGGGTACAATGAGCAGTTCTTC
.	.	TRBV19	13	TRBJ1-2	CASSTGQIYGYTF	TGTGCCAGTAGTACCGGACAGATCTATGGCTACACCTTC
TRBD2	few	TRBV27	14	TRBJ2-2	CASSLLAGGGELFF	TGTGCCAGCAGTTTACTAGCGGGGGGCGGGGAGCTGTTTTTT
.	.	TRBV28	14	TRBJ2-7	CASSLSLGAYEQYF	TGTGCCAGCAGTTTATCACTGGGAGCCTACGAGCAGTACTTC
.	.	TRBV7-8	16	TRBJ2-7	CASSQGVQVGAYEQYF	TGTGCCAGCAGCCAGGGAGTACAAGTGGGGGCCTACGAGCAGTACTTC
.	.	TRBV15	11	TRBJ2-1	CATSRHGEQFF	TGTGCCACCAGTCGACACGGTGAGCAGTTCTTC
.	.	TRBV11-2	14	TRBJ2-3	CASSPRAGADTQYF	TGTGCCAGCAGCCCCAGGGCCGGTGCAGATACGCAGTATTTT
TRBD1	few	TRBV7-9	15	TRBJ1-2	CASSSGTGVRYGYTF	TGTGCCAGCAGCTCCGGGACAGGGGTGCGGTATGGCTACACCTTC
.	.	TRBV7-2	16	TRBJ2-3	CASSLRQLRFTDTQYF	TGTGCCAGCAGCTTAAGACAGCTACGGTTCACAGATACGCAGTATTTT
.	.	TRBV30	13	TRBJ1-5	CAWSATLDQPQHF	TGTGCCTGGAGTGCCACCCTGGATCAGCCCCAGCATTTT
TRBD1	.	TRBV7-9	15	TRBJ1-1	CASSIRETGDTEAFF	TGTGCCAGCAGCATACGCGAAACAGGGGACACTGAAGCTTTCTTT
.	.	TRBV19	15	TRBJ2-7	CASSIVPDSTYEQYF	TGTGCCAGTAGTATAGTTCCCGACAGTACCTACGAGCAGTACTTC
.	.	TRBV4-1	15	TRBJ1-5	CASSQDGPGGQPQHF	TGCGCCAGCAGCCAAGATGGACCGGGCGGGCAGCCCCAGCATTTT
.	.	TRBV19	15	TRBJ2-4	CASSPPGVGKNIQYF	TGTGCCAGTAGTCCCCCCGGGGTAGGCAAAAACATTCAGTACTTC